These 13 T cell receptor beta chains were sequenced from one sample in a study of T cells after yellow fever vaccination. MiXCR was run by TCRdb on the 5' RACE reads, yielding one entry per CDR3 protein. The table records about 330,000 distinct CDR3 sequences, about 4% of them present only once. This material consisted of PBMCs, taken 5 days after the yellow fever booster vaccination. The receptor set was obtained from a man younger than 35 who received the YFV17D yellow fever vaccine.

The chain joins TRBV4-3 to TRBJ1-6; D not certain. With 0 bases removed from V and 1 base from J, the gap between germline ends came to 7 bases. This CDR3 contains 16 residues. CDR1 is LGHNA and CDR2 is YSLEER in the germline V gene. CDR3 nucleotide sequence: TGCGCCAGCAGCCAAGACTTCAGGTCCTATAATTCACCCCTCCACTTT. Translating it yields CASSQDFRSYNSPLHF.

This clonotype came up a few times. V usage is TRBV6-6 and J usage is TRBJ2-3; the match to TRBD1 covers 7 bases. Trimming at V came to 2 bases and at J to 3 bases, leaving 8 bases not matched to a gene. The CDR3 totals 16 residues. Germline lookup yields CDR1 MNHNY and CDR2 SVGAGI (reference sequence). The CDR3, as DNA: TGTGCCAGCAGTTACCTTCAGGGGGAAGCTACAGATACGCAGTATTTT. Residues: CASSYLQGEATDTQYF.

The chain is built from TRBV29-1 and TRBJ2-7; 7 bases are a match to TRBD1. Losses at the gene ends were 6 bases for V and 5 bases for J; bases not matched to a gene: 7. The CDR3 consists of 12 residues. Per the germline V gene, CDR1 is SQVTM and CDR2 is ANQGSEA. The CDR3 protein is CSVVQGGNEQYV. CDR3 in DNA: TGCAGCGTCGTACAAGGGGGCAACGAGCAGTACGTC.

The chain couples TRBV4-2 to TRBJ2-3; D is uncertain. The CDR3 length is 16 residues. Germline V CDR1 and CDR2: LGHNA, YNFKEQ. Trimming left V 5 bases short and J 4 bases short, with 19 bases between. Written as DNA, the CDR3 is TGTGCCAGCAGCACAGCCGTGGCTATCGACGCAGATACGCAGTATTTT. Residues: CASSTAVAIDADTQYF.

V is TRBV7-2 and J is TRBJ2-5; perhaps TRBD2 as D (5 bases). V was cut by 4 bases and J by 2 bases, with 11 bases left in between. Looked up from germline, CDR1 is SGHTA and CDR2 is FQGNSA. CDR3 size: 14 residues. CDR3 sequence reads: CASSSLGGQETQYF. CDR3 DNA: TGTGCCAGCAGCTCTCTAGGCGGGCAAGAGACCCAGTACTTC. The variable domain in full, completed from reference TRBV7-2 and TRBJ2-5, reads GAGVSQSPSNKVTEKGKDVELRCDPISGHTALYWYRQSLGQGLEFLIYFQGNSAPDKSGLPSDRFSAERTGGSVSTLTIQRTQQEDSAVYLCASSSLGGQETQYFGPGTRLLVL.

V is TRBV21-1 and J is TRBJ2-7; the DNA was not used to check the table's D call, TRBD1. TRBV21-1 is a pseudogene locus. The CDR3 is 15 amino acids. CDR3: CASSLRPGANYEQYV. The CDR3 DNA is TGTGCCAGCAGCCTACGACCAGGGGCAAACTACGAGCAGTACGTC.

This clonotype was seen at least ten times. The rearrangement joins TRBV12-3 or TRBV12-4 to TRBJ2-7; TRBD2 might be the D (5 bases). This CDR3 has 16 amino acids. V shed 2 bases and J shed 2 bases, with 16 bases lying between them. The CDR3 protein is CASSLWELSGTYEQYF. The DNA of the CDR3 is TGTGCCAGCAGTTTATGGGAACTCTCGGGGACCTACGAGCAGTACTTC.

A few counts support this clonotype. The chain links TRBV30 to TRBJ2-5, with 8 bases lining up with TRBD1. CDR1 and CDR2 from the germline V gene are GTSNPN and SVGIG (reference sequence). V lost 7 bases to trimming and J lost 5 bases; unmatched junction nucleotides: 18. The length of the CDR3 is 16 residues. CDR3 sequence (DNA): TGTGCCTATTGGGACCCCAGGGACAGGCAAGGGGAGACCCAGTACTTC. Amino acid sequence: CAYWDPRDRQGETQYF.

This clonotype was observed a few times. This chain links TRBV20-1 with TRBJ2-1; D uncertain. This CDR3 contains 10 residues. V gave up 5 bases and J gave up 6 bases, with 5 bases separating them. Germline-derived CDR1 and CDR2 are DFQATT and SNEGSKA (reference sequence). In nucleotides, the CDR3 is TGCAGTGCTTTAATCAATGAGCAGTTCTTC. Its protein is CSALINEQFF.

This clonotype has a count of ten or more. The V gene is TRBV5-1, the J gene TRBJ1-2, with TRBD1 as a possible D gene (6 bases). This CDR3 is built from 13 residues. V was shortened by 4 bases and J by 6 bases, with 13 bases between the two germline ends. CDR1 and CDR2 from the germline V gene are SGHRS and YFSETQ. The CDR3 coding sequence is TGCGCCAGCAGCGGGCCAGGGGAGAATGGCTACACCTTC. Amino acids: CASSGPGENGYTF.

This clonotype was picked up many times. CDR3 sequence reads: CASSRQGASTQETQYF. DNA of the CDR3: TGTGCCAGCAGCCGACAGGGGGCGTCCACCCAAGAGACCCAGTACTTC. The chain combines TRBV5-6 with TRBJ2-5; 10 nucleotides match TRBD1. The CDR3 contains 16 residues. V lost 4 bases to trimming and J lost 1 base; unmatched junction nucleotides: 7. Germline CDR1 reads SGHDT; CDR2 reads YYEEEE.

In this sample, this clonotype turned up a few times. The gene calls are TRBV5-1 and TRBJ2-1; 8 bases match TRBD2. Germline V lookup: CDR1 SGHRS, CDR2 YFSETQ. V lost 0 bases to trimming and J lost 9 bases; unmatched junction nucleotides: 8. The CDR3 extends over 15 amino acids. CDR3 nucleotide sequence: TGCGCCAGCAGCTTGGGCGGGGGGCCGGCTAGTGAGCAGTTCTTC. It codes for CASSLGGGPASEQFF.

This sequence joins TRBV5-1 and TRBJ1-1, with D maybe TRBD1 (5 bases). Germline V gives CDR1 SGHRS, CDR2 YFSETQ. V lost 4 bases, J lost 0 bases, and 13 bases lay in between. The CDR3 is made up of 15 amino acids. The CDR3 bases are TGCGCCAGCAGCCTATCGACAGCAATGAACACTGAAGCTTTCTTT. Translated: CASSLSTAMNTEAFF.